What follows are 25 T cell receptor beta chains derived from one specimen sequenced in a study of shared clonotypes between healthy human individuals. Profiling relied on immunoSEQ multiplex PCR, and the TCRdb table lists in-frame clones only, not all of them. The sample holds about 470,000 clones, roughly 77% seen once. Material for sequencing was PBMCs. All receptors derive from a woman in her forties in good health. Some clones in this sample may be carry-over from other donors' samples.

This clone was counted many times. This rearrangement joins TRBV7-7 to TRBJ2-7; 9 nucleotides match TRBD1. CDR1 is SSHAT and CDR2 is FNYEAQ in the germline V gene (reference sequence). V shed 6 bases, J shed 3 bases, and the junction held 18 bases outside the gene matches. CDR3 size: 18 residues. The CDR3 nucleotides are TGTGCCAGCAGGTGGACAGGGGTACGGAAAGGGTATAACTACGAGCAGTACTTC. Translating gives CASRWTGVRKGYNYEQYF.

The chain couples TRBV28 to TRBJ2-3; D tentatively fits TRBD1 or TRBD2 (5 bases each). Germline loops: CDR1 MDHEN, CDR2 SYDVKM. Trimming shortened V by 8 bases and J by 0 bases, and 9 bases separated the two germline ends. This CDR3 region has 13 residues. The CDR3 DNA reads as TGTGCCAGCGGGACCCCAAGCACAGATACGCAGTATTTT. Its protein product is CASGTPSTDTQYF.

As to this clone: The sample has other DNA sequences that encode this CDR3 too. This rearrangement joins TRBV28 to TRBJ1-1; D call uncertain. CDR3 length: 12 residues. V dropped 3 bases and J dropped 4 bases, with 6 bases sitting between them. Per the germline V gene, CDR1 is MDHEN and CDR2 is SYDVKM. Here the CDR3 DNA reads TGTGCCAGCAGTTTGATGGTCACTGAAGCTTTCTTT. Translating it yields CASSLMVTEAFF.

This clone was counted a few times. The V call is TRBV30, the J call TRBJ1-4; D is undetermined. The CDR3 totals 11 residues. CDR1 GTSNPN and CDR2 SVGIG come from the germline V gene (reference sequence). Trimming removed 4 bases at V and 8 bases at J, with 8 bases between. The CDR3 reads CAWTIGEKLFF. In nucleotides, the CDR3 is TGTGCCTGGACTATAGGGGAAAAACTGTTTTTT.

The chain combines TRBV6-5 with TRBJ1-4, with a weak D call TRBD1 (5 bases). The CDR3 contains 15 residues. The V end was cut by 0 bases, the J end by 8 bases, with 13 bases between. The germline gives CDR1 MNHEY, CDR2 SVGAGI. The DNA for the CDR3 is TGTGCCAGCAGTTACTCGGGGGGACTGGACGAAAAACTGTTTTTT. Protein sequence: CASSYSGGLDEKLFF.

The V and J genes are TRBV4-1 and TRBJ1-2, with D perhaps matching TRBD1 (5 bases). Per the germline V gene, CDR1 is MGHRA and CDR2 is YSYEKL. Trimming stripped 3 bases from V and 4 bases from J, with 9 bases between. The CDR3 sequence is 13 residues long. CDR3 sequence (DNA): TGCGCCAGCAGCCAGCCCGGGACCTATGGCTACACCTTC. It encodes CASSQPGTYGYTF.

This clone has just a few counts. The chain carries TRBV5-1 and TRBJ1-1, with 7 bases identical to TRBD1. The CDR3 totals 16 residues. From germline, CDR1 is SGHRS and CDR2 YFSETQ. Trimming cost V 0 bases and J 1 base; bases outside gene matches: 6. CDR3 sequence reads: CASSLATGPGNTEAFF. CDR3 bases: TGCGCCAGCAGCTTGGCGACAGGGCCCGGGAACACTGAAGCTTTCTTT.

The rearrangement links TRBV2 to TRBJ2-7, with D perhaps matching TRBD1 (6 bases). This CDR3 spans 13 amino acids. Trimming left V 6 bases short and J 4 bases short, with 13 bases between. Germline V gives CDR1 SNHLY, CDR2 FYNNEI. In nucleotides, the CDR3 is TGTGCCAGCAGACCCGGGACAAGTTACGAGCAGTACTTC. It yields the protein CASRPGTSYEQYF. The complete variable domain, with remaining parts taken from reference TRBV2 and TRBJ2-7, reads EPEVTQTPSHQVTQMGQEVILRCVPISNHLYFYWYRQILGQKVEFLVSFYNNEISEKSEIFDDQFSVERPDGSNFTLKIRSTKLEDSAMYFCASRPGTSYEQYFGPGTRLTVT.

V and J are TRBV7-6 and TRBJ2-2, with 7 bases that match TRBD1. The V gene end was trimmed by 5 bases and the J gene end by 6 bases; junction bases not matched to a gene: 9. The CDR3 runs to 15 residues. Looked up from germline, CDR1 is SGHVS and CDR2 is FNYEAQ. The CDR3 sequence is CASSMTGTVPGELFF. CDR3 DNA: TGTGCCAGCAGCATGACAGGGACGGTGCCCGGGGAGCTGTTTTTT.

This clone was found once. V usage is TRBV6-4 and J usage is TRBJ2-1; TRBD1 matches at 9 bases. V lost 2 bases to trimming and J lost 7 bases; unmatched junction nucleotides: 3. CDR1 is MRHNA, CDR2 SNTAGT, per germline. This CDR3 is 14 amino acids long. CDR3 bases: TGTGCCAGCAGTGACGGGACAGGGTTTAATGAGCAGTTCTTC. Residues: CASSDGTGFNEQFF.

The V and J genes are TRBV5-1 and TRBJ2-2; D is unresolved. Germline CDR1 and CDR2: SGHRS and YFSETQ. CDR3 length: 15 residues. Trimming left V 1 base short and J 0 bases short, with 7 bases between. CDR3 coding DNA: TGCGCCAGCAGCTTGCCCGGAGCGAACACCGGGGAGCTGTTTTTT. Translating gives CASSLPGANTGELFF.

In this sample, this clone turned up once. The chain couples TRBV19 to TRBJ1-1; tentatively, D is TRBD1 (5 bases). Germline CDR1 reads LNHDA; CDR2 reads SQIVND (reference sequence). CDR3 length: 14 amino acids. The V end was cut by 7 bases, the J end by 2 bases, with 14 bases between. The CDR3 DNA sequence: TGTGCCAGTACTCGGCGGGGCGAAAACACTGAAGCTTTCTTT. It specifies CASTRRGENTEAFF.

The chain has TRBV4-2 and TRBJ2-7; D remains unclear. The V and J ends lost 1 base and 5 bases respectively, with 6 bases between them. The germline CDR1 and CDR2 sequences are LGHNA and YNFKEQ. The CDR3 length is 12 residues. CDR3 sequence reads: CASSQARNEQYF. The CDR3 DNA is TGTGCCAGCAGCCAAGCAAGAAACGAGCAGTACTTC.

CDR3 amino acids: CASARQYGYTF. The CDR3 DNA sequence: TGTGCCAGTGCCCGACAGTACGGCTACACCTTC. The chain is built from TRBV28 and TRBJ1-2; possibly TRBD1 for D (5 bases). This CDR3 contains 11 residues. Per the germline V gene, CDR1 is MDHEN and CDR2 is SYDVKM. The V gene lost 9 bases and the J gene lost 8 bases, with 13 bases spanning the gap.

The chain's CDR3 is CASSLLSGGTRYEQYF. The CDR3 DNA reads TGTGCCAGCAGTTTACTCTCTGGCGGGACGCGATACGAGCAGTACTTC. The V gene is TRBV28, the J gene TRBJ2-5, with D possibly matching TRBD2 (6 bases). The DNA end lines up better with TRBJ2-7; the J call may be wrong. Germline lookup yields CDR1 MDHEN and CDR2 SYDVKM. The CDR3 length is 16 residues.

V is TRBV7-9 and J is TRBJ2-3, with 8 bases lining up with TRBD1. V lost 6 bases to trimming and J lost 2 bases; unmatched junction nucleotides: 7. Germline V gives CDR1 SEHNR, CDR2 FQNEAQ (reference sequence). This CDR3 contains 15 residues. The CDR3 reads CASRETGAFTDTQYF. In nucleotides, the CDR3 is TGTGCCAGCAGGGAGACAGGGGCGTTCACAGATACGCAGTATTTT.

CDR3 in amino acids: CASSFGPWISYEQYF. CDR3 DNA: TGTGCCAGCAGTTTTGGGCCCTGGATATCCTACGAGCAGTACTTC. The chain is built from TRBV28 and TRBJ2-7; no clear D gene. Germline V CDR1 and CDR2: MDHEN, SYDVKM. CDR3 length: 15 residues. V was clipped by 3 bases and J by 1 base, with 13 bases between them. Based on the CDR3 plus reference TRBV28 and TRBJ2-7, the full variable domain is DVKVTQSSRYLVKRTGEKVFLECVQDMDHENMFWYRQDPGLGLRLIYFSYDVKMKEKGDIPEGYSVSREKKERFSLILESASTNQTSMYLCASSFGPWISYEQYFGPGTRLTVT.

This chain links TRBV7-3 with TRBJ2-5; no reliable D call. Trimming removed 2 bases at V and 5 bases at J, with 12 bases between. Germline lookup yields CDR1 SGHTA and CDR2 FQGTGA. CDR3 size: 14 residues. This CDR3 reads CASSLGGPEETQYF. CDR3 in DNA: TGTGCCAGCAGCTTAGGTGGGCCGGAGGAGACCCAGTACTTC.

This chain uses TRBV6-4 with TRBJ2-3; possibly TRBD2 for D (6 bases). This CDR3 is 12 amino acids long. Germline lookup yields CDR1 MRHNA and CDR2 SNTAGT. Trimming cost V 8 bases and J 6 bases, with 12 bases left between them. The chain's CDR3 is CASGGEGDTQYF. The CDR3 DNA reads as TGTGCCAGCGGCGGGGAAGGGGATACGCAGTATTTT.

The chain has TRBV2 and TRBJ1-1, with a possible D match to TRBD1 (6 bases). The germline V gene has CDR1 SNHLY and CDR2 FYNNEI. The CDR3 is 13 amino acids. V was pared by 5 bases and J by 7 bases, with 14 bases between. The CDR3 DNA is TGTGCCAGCAGTCCTGAGGGGGGTATTGAAGCTTTCTTT. It specifies CASSPEGGIEAFF.

The V call is TRBV5-4, the J call TRBJ1-1; 7 bases are a match to TRBD1. Germline V gives CDR1 SGHNT, CDR2 YYREEE (reference sequence). Germline trimming cut 1 base from V and 5 bases from J; bases unmatched to any gene: 5. This CDR3 is 14 amino acids long. The CDR3 sequence: CASSLPGTVTEAFF. CDR3 bases: TGTGCCAGCAGCTTGCCCGGGACAGTTACTGAAGCTTTCTTT. The full variable domain, in which reference TRBV5-4 and TRBJ1-1 provide the parts outside the CDR3, is ETGVTQSPTHLIKTRGQQVTLRCSSQSGHNTVSWYQQALGQGPQFIFQYYREEENGRGNFPPRFSGLQFPNYSSELNVNALELDDSALYLCASSLPGTVTEAFFGQGTRLTVV.

DNA for the CDR3: TGCAGCGTTCGCCATCAGGGGGTTCGCAATCAGCCCCAGCATTTT. Translated: CSVRHQGVRNQPQHF. The chain has TRBV29-1 and TRBJ1-5, with TRBD1 identical over 7 bases. Trimming took 5 bases from V and 2 from J; bases not matched to a gene: 9. Germline-derived CDR1 and CDR2 are SQVTM and ANQGSEA. There are 15 residues in the CDR3. The variable domain in full, with the rest retrieved from reference TRBV29-1 and TRBJ1-5, is SAVISQKPSRDICQRGTSLTIQCQVDSQVTMMFWYRQQPGQSLTLIATANQGSEATYESGFVIDKFPISRPNLTFSTLTVSNMSPEDSSIYLCSVRHQGVRNQPQHFGDGTRLSIL.

The genes are TRBV18 and TRBJ1-2; 8 bases line up with TRBD1. CDR3 length: 15 residues. V lost 3 bases to trimming and J lost 4 bases; unmatched junction nucleotides: 7. Germline V gene data show CDR1 as KGHSH and CDR2 as LQKENI. CDR3 sequence: CASSPPSGTGYGYTF. CDR3 coding DNA: TGTGCCAGCTCACCGCCGTCCGGGACAGGCTATGGCTACACCTTC.

The chain recombines TRBV30 with TRBJ2-7; 7 bases are shared with TRBD1. V dropped 2 bases and J dropped 3; count of bases not matched to a gene: 4. CDR1 is GTSNPN and CDR2 is SVGIG in the germline V gene (reference sequence). CDR3 size: 13 residues. CDR3 protein: CAWSRGQLYEQYF. DNA of the CDR3: TGTGCCTGGAGTAGGGGACAGCTCTACGAGCAGTACTTC.

The chain is built from TRBV7-2 and TRBJ2-1; maybe TRBD2 (6 bases). V was trimmed by 2 bases and J by 5 bases, leaving 19 bases between them. The CDR3 is made up of 17 amino acids. Germline CDR1 and CDR2: SGHTA and FQGNSA. The CDR3 protein is CASSLSFALASHNEQFF. The CDR3 nucleotides read TGTGCCAGCAGCTTATCGTTTGCACTAGCTAGCCACAATGAGCAGTTCTTC.